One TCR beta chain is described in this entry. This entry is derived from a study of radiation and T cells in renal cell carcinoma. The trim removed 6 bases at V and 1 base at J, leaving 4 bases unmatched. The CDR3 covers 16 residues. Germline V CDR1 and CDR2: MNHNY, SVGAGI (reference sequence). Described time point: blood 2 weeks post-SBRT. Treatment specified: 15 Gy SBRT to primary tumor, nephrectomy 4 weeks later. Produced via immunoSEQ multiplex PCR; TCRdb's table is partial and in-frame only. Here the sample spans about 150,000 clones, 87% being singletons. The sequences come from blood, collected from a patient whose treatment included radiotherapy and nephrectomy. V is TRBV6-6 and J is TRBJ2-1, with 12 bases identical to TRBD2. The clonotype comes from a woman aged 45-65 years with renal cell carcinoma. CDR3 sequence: CASSTTSGGSYNEQFF. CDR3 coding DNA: TGTGCCAGCAGCACAACTAGCGGGGGGTCCTACAATGAGCAGTTCTTC.